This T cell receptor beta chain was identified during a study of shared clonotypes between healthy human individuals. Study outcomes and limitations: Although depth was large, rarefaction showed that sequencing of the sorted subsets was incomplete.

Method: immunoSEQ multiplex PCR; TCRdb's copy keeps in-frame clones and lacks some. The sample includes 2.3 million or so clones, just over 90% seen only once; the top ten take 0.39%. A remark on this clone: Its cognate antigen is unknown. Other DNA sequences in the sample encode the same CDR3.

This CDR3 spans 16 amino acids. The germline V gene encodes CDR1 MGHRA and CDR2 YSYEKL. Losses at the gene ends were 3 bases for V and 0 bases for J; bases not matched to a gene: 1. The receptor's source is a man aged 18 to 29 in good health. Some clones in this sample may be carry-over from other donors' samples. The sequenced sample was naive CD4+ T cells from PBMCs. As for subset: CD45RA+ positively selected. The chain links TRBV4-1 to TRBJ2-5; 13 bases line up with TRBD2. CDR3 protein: CASSQGLAGYQETQYF. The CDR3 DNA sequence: TGCGCCAGCAGCCAGGGACTAGCGGGATACCAAGAGACCCAGTACTTC.